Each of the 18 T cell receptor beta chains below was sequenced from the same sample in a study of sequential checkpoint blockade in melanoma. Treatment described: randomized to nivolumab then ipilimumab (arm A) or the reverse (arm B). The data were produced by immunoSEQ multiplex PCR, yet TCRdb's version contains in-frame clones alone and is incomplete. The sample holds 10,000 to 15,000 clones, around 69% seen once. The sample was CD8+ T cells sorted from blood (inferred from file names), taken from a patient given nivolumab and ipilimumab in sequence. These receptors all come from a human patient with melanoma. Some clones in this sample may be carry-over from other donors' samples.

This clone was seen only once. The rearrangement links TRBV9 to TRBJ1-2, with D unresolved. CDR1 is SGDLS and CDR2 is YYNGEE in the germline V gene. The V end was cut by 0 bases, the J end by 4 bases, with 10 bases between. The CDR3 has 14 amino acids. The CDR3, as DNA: TGTGCCAGCAGCGTAGCGCTGGGAGGCTATGGCTACACCTTC. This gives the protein CASSVALGGYGYTF.

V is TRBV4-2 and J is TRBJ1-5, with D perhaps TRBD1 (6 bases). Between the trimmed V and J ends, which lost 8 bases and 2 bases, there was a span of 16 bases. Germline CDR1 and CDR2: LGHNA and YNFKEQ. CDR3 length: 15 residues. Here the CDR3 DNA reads TGTGCCAGCTCGCTGATTGCAGGGGGCAATCAGCCCCAGCATTTT. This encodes CASSLIAGGNQPQHF.

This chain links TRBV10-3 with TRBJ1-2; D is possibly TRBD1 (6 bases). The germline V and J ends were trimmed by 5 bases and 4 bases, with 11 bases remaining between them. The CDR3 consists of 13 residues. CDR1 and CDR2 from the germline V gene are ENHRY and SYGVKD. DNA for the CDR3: TGTGCCATCAGTCGTACAGGGACCTATGGCTACACCTTC. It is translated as CAISRTGTYGYTF.

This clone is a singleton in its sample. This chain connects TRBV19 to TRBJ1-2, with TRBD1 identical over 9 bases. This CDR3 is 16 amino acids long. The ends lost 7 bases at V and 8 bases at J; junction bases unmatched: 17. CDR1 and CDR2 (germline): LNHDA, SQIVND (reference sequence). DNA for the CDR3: TGTGCCAGTACCGCCGGGACAGGGTACTCTCTCTTCGGCTACACCTTC. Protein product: CASTAGTGYSLFGYTF.

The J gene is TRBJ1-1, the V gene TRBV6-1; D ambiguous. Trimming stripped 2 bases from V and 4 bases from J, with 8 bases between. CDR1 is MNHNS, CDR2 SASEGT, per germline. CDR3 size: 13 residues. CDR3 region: CASSESSFTEAFF. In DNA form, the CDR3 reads TGTGCCAGCAGTGAAAGTAGTTTCACTGAAGCTTTCTTT.

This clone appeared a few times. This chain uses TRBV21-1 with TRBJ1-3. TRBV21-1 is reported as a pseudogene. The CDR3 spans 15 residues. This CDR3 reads CARTTEAVSGNTIYF. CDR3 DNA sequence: TGTGCCAGAACCACGGAGGCTGTCTCTGGAAACACCATATATTTT.

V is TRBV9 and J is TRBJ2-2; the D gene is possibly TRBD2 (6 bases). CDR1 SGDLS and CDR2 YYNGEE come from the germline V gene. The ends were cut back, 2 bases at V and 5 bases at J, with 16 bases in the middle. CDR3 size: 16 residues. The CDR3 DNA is TGTGCCAGCAGCGTCTCCGGGACTCCCAGGACCGGGGAGCTGTTTTTT. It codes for CASSVSGTPRTGELFF. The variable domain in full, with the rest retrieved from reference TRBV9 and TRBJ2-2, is DSGVTQTPKHLITATGQRVTLRCSPRSGDLSVYWYQQSLDQGLQFLIQYYNGEERAKGNILERFSAQQFPDLHSELNLSSLELGDSALYFCASSVSGTPRTGELFFGEGSRLTVL.

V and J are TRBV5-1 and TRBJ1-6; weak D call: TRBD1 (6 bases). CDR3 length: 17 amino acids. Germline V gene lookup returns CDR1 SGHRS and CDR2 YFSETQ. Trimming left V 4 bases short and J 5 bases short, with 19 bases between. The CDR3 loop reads CASSRGTNRDNNSPLHF. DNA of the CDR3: TGCGCCAGCAGCCGCGGAACTAACAGGGATAATAATTCACCCCTCCACTTT.

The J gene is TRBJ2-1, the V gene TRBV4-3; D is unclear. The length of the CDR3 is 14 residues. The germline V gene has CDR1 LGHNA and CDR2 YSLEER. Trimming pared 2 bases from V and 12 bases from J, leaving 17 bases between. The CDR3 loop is CASSQRVVAGRQFF. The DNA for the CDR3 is TGCGCCAGCAGCCAACGCGTCGTAGCTGGCAGGCAGTTCTTC.

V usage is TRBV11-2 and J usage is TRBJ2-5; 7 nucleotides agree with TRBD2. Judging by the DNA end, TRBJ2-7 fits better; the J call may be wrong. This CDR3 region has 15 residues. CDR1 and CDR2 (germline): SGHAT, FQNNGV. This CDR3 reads CASSLGGTLTYEQYF. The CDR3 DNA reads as TGTGCCAGCAGCTTGGGGGGGACTCTCACCTACGAGCAGTACTTC.

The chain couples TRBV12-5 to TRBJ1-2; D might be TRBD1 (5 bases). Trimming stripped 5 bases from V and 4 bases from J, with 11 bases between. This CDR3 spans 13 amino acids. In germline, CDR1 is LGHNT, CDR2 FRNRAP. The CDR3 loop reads CASGGGGSYGYTF. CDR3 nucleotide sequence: TGTGCTAGTGGTGGGGGGGGATCCTATGGCTACACCTTC.

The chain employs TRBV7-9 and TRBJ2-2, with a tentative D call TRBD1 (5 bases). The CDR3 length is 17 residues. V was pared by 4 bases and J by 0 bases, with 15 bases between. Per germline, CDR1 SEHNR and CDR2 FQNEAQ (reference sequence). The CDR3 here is CASSSPDRRPNTGELFF. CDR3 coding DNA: TGTGCCAGCAGCTCCCCCGACAGACGTCCGAACACCGGGGAGCTGTTTTTT.

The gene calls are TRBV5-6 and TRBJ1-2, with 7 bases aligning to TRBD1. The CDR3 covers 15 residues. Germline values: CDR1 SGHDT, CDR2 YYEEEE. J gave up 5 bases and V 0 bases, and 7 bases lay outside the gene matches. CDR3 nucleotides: TGTGCCAGCAGCTTGGTAGAGGGGGCGGGGTATGGCTACACCTTC. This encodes CASSLVEGAGYGYTF.

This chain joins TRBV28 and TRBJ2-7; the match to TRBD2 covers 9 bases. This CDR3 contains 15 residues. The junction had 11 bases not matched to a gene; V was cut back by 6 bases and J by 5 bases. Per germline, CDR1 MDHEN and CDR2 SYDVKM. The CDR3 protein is CASRRGVGTSNEQYF. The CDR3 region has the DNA TGTGCCAGCAGACGCGGAGTCGGGACTAGCAACGAGCAGTACTTC.

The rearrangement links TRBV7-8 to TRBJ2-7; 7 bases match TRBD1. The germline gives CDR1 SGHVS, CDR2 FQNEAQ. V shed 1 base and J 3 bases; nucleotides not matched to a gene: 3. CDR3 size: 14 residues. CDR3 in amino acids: CASSLGAGGYEQYF. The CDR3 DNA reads TGTGCCAGCAGCTTAGGGGCAGGGGGCTACGAGCAGTACTTC.

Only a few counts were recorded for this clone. DNA for the CDR3: TGTGCCAGCAGCTTAGCCACCTTTGGAGCCCAGCATTTT. Translation gives CASSLATFGAQHF. The chain couples TRBV7-2 to TRBJ1-5; D not certain. Germline loops: CDR1 SGHTA, CDR2 FQGNSA. V lost 0 bases and J lost 11, with 11 bases in between. The length of the CDR3 is 13 residues.

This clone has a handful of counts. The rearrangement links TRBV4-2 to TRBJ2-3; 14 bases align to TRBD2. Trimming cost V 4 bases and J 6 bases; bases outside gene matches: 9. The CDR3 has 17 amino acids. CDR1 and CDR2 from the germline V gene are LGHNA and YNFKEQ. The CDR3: CASSRRTSGGPKDTQYF. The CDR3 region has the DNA TGTGCCAGCAGCCGCCGGACTAGCGGGGGGCCAAAGGATACGCAGTATTTT.

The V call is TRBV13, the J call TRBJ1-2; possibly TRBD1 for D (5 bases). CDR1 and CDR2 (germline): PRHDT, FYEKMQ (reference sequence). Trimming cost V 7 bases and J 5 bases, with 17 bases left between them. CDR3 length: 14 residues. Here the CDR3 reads CASTSGRAAYGYTF. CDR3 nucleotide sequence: TGTGCCAGCACCTCCGGCAGGGCTGCTTATGGCTACACCTTC.